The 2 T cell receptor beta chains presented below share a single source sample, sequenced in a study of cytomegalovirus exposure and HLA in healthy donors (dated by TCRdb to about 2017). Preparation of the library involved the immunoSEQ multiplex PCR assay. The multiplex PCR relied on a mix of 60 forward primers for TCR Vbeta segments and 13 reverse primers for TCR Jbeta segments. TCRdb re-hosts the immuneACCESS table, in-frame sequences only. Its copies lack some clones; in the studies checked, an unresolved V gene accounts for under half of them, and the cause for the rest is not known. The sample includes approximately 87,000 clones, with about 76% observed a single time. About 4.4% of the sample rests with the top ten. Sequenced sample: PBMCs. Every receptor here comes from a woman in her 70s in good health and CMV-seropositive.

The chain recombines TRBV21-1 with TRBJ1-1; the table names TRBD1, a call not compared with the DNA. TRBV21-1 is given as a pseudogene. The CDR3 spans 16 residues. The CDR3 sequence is CASSKASRQVYTEAFF. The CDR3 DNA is TGTGCCAGCAGCAAAGCCTCTCGGCAGGTCTACACTGAAGCTTTCTTT.

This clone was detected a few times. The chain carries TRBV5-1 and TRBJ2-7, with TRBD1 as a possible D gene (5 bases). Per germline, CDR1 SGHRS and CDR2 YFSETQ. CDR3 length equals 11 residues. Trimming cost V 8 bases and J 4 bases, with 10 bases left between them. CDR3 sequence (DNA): TGCGCCAGTAAAGGGGAATACGAGCAGTACTTC. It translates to CASKGEYEQYF.